This T cell receptor beta chain was documented in a study of response to subunit inactivated influenza vaccine. Each CDR3 protein is one row after TCRdb ran MiXCR on the RT-PCR reads. The data contain around 480,000 distinct CDR3 sequences, 16% of them seen just once; the ten biggest clones take up around 3%. The study, taken as a whole, reports: Each seasonal influenza vaccination, the authors suggested, recruits few new T cells.

Comment on this clonotype: Its antigen is not known.

Germline V CDR1 and CDR2: SGDLS, YYNGEE. There are 18 residues in the CDR3. Trimming took 0 bases from V and 3 from J, leaving 19 bases between them. Specimen: CD4+ T cells sorted from PBMCs, collected less than 30 months after vaccination. This chain joins TRBV9 and TRBJ1-5; D remains unclear. The source of this sequence is a man between 50 and 75 years old who received an inactivated influenza vaccine. The CDR3 spells CASSVAPIREWANQPQHF. CDR3 nucleotides: TGTGCCAGCAGCGTAGCCCCAATCCGGGAGTGGGCCAATCAGCCCCAGCATTTT.